The subject of this entry is one TCR beta chain. Produced via immunoSEQ multiplex PCR; TCRdb's table is partial and in-frame only. The table has millions of clones, approximately 92% seen once; the top ten hold over 0.12%. This record belongs to a study of shared clonotypes between healthy human individuals. The V gene end was trimmed by 2 bases and the J gene end by 5 bases; junction bases not matched to a gene: 8. The CDR3 is 15 residues long. CDR1 and CDR2 from the germline V gene are MNHEY and SVGAGI. The source of this sequence is a man aged 18 to 29 in good health. The sequenced sample was naive CD4+ T cells sorted from blood. Subset defined: CD45RA+ positively selected. The chain is built from TRBV6-5 and TRBJ2-7, with 8 nucleotides matching TRBD2. The CDR3 DNA is TGTGCCAGCAGTTACGAAGCGGGAGTGACGCACGAGCAGTACTTC. Protein sequence: CASSYEAGVTHEQYF.